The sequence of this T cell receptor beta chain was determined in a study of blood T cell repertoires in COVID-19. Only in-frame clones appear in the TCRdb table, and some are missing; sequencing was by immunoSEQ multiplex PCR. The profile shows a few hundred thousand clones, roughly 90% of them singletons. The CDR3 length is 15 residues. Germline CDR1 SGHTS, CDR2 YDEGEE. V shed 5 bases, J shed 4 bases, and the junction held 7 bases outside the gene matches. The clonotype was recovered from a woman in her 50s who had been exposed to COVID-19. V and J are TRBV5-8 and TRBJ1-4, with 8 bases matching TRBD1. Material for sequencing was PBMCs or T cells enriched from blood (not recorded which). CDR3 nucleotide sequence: TGTGCCAGCAGATATGTGGACAGGGATAATGAAAAACTGTTTTTT. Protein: CASRYVDRDNEKLFF.